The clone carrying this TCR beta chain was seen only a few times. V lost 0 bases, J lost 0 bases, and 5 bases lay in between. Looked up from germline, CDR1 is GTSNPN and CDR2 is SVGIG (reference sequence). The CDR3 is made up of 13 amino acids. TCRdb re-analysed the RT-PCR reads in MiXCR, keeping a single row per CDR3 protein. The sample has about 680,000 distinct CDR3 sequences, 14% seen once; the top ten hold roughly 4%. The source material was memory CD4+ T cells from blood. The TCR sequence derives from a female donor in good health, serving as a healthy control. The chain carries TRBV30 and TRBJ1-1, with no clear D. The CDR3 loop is CAWSVQLNTEAFF. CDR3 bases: TGTGCCTGGAGTGTACAATTGAACACTGAAGCTTTCTTT.